This TCR beta chain was recovered during a study of Ad26.COV2.S vaccination and SARS-CoV-2 variants. Assay: immunoSEQ multiplex PCR; the TCRdb copy retains only in-frame clones and omits some. Here the sample spans 150,000 to 200,000 clones, about 83% being singletons. CDR3 length equals 15 residues. CDR1 and CDR2 (germline): DFQATT, SNEGSKA (reference sequence). V shed 3 bases, J shed 6 bases, and the junction held 10 bases outside the gene matches. This clone turned up a few times. The clonotype was recovered from a human donor who had recovered from COVID-19. The sample consisted of peripheral blood, taken after recovery from COVID-19. The chain is built from TRBV20-1 and TRBJ2-7, with 11 nucleotides matching TRBD1. The CDR3 bases are TGCAGTGCTAGTCGCCGCACGGACAGGGGGCGCGAGCAGTACTTC. Amino acid sequence: CSASRRTDRGREQYF.